The subject of this entry is one T cell receptor beta chain. What it binds is not known. The sample originates from a study of cytomegalovirus exposure and HLA in healthy donors. Study information: For the approximately 430 genotyped donors, approximately 83% fell within the Caucasian-associated ancestry cluster. General study findings and limits: The study labeled 150 to 200 TCR beta chains cytomegalovirus-associated. CMV serostatus alone was available as immune exposure information.

In the PCR, 60 Vbeta and 13 Jbeta primers were used. Only in-frame clones appear in the TCRdb table, and some are missing; sequencing was by immunoSEQ multiplex PCR. The sample has approximately 79,000 clones, 60% to 80% seen once. This CDR3 has 13 amino acids. The germline V gene encodes CDR1 GTSNPN and CDR2 SVGIG (reference sequence). V was shortened by 0 bases and J by 5 bases, with 10 bases between the two germline ends. The gene calls are TRBV30 and TRBJ1-1; no clear D. The TCR comes from a boy aged 5-17 years in good health and CMV-seronegative. The sample consisted of PBMCs. The CDR3 loop reads CAWSVQLSTEAFF. The CDR3 DNA is TGTGCCTGGAGTGTACAATTGTCGACTGAAGCTTTCTTT.